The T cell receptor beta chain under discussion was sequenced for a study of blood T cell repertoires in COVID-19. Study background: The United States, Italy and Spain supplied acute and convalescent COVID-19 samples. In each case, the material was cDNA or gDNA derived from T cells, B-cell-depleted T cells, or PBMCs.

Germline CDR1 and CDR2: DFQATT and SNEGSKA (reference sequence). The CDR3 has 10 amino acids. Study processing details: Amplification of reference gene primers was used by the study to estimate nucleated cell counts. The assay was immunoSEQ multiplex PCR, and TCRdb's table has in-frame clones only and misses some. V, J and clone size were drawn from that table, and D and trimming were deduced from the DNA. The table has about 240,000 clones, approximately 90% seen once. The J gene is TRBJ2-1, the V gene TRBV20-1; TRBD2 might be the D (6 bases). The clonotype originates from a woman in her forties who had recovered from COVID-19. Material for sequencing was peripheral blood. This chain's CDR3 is CTPEGLTQFF. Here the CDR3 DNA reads TGCACCCCGGAGGGGCTCACGCAGTTCTTC.